The 5 T cell receptor beta chains below come from one sample, sequenced in a study of blood T cell repertoires in COVID-19. Here immunoSEQ multiplex PCR was the method, and the copy in TCRdb shows in-frame clones only, minus some. Among approximately 120,000 clones listed, around 82% were seen once. The sample was peripheral blood. Receptor source: a human donor in a cohort sampled during active or convalescent COVID-19.

This clone was detected a few times. The gene calls are TRBV11-2 and TRBJ2-4; a possible D gene is TRBD2 (5 bases). V was clipped by 5 bases and J by 2 bases, with 13 bases between them. The V gene's germline CDR1 is SGHAT and CDR2 FQNNGV. CDR3 length: 15 residues. CDR3 sequence (DNA): TGTGCCAGCAGCCCCCTGGGCGGGTCCAAAAACATTCAGTACTTC. Its protein is CASSPLGGSKNIQYF.

The chain has TRBV5-5 and TRBJ2-7; D is perhaps TRBD1 (6 bases). Deletions cut 4 bases from V and 9 bases from J, with 20 bases between. The CDR3 covers 14 residues. The germline CDR1 and CDR2 sequences are SGHKS and YYEKEE (reference sequence). This CDR3 reads CASSPEGGQVRQYF. CDR3 DNA sequence: TGTGCCAGCAGCCCGGAAGGGGGTCAAGTCCGGCAGTACTTC.

V is TRBV5-1 and J is TRBJ2-5; 7 nucleotides match TRBD1. The germline V gene has CDR1 SGHRS and CDR2 YFSETQ. The CDR3 length is 15 residues. The V and J ends lost 4 bases and 5 bases, in that order; junction bases with no gene match: 11. The CDR3 spells CASSVTGTVLETQYF. The DNA for the CDR3 is TGCGCCAGCAGCGTGACAGGGACGGTCTTGGAGACCCAGTACTTC.

The chain has TRBV6-5 and TRBJ2-3; TRBD1 matches 7 bases. CDR3 length: 16 amino acids. The junction had 9 bases not matched to a gene; V was cut back by 0 bases and J by 6 bases. Germline V lookup: CDR1 MNHEY, CDR2 SVGAGI. The CDR3 protein is CASSYSQGVGLDTQYF. In DNA form, the CDR3 reads TGTGCCAGCAGTTACTCGCAGGGGGTCGGTTTGGATACGCAGTATTTT.

This clone appeared a single time. In DNA, the CDR3 is TGCAGCGTTGAAGGTTTGGCTAGCACAGATACGCAGTATTTT. Translating gives CSVEGLASTDTQYF. This chain connects TRBV29-1 to TRBJ2-3; D remains unclear. In germline, CDR1 is SQVTM, CDR2 ANQGSEA. The CDR3 loop spans 14 amino acids. Trimming shortened V by 1 base and J by 0 bases, and 8 bases separated the two germline ends.